This T cell receptor beta chain appears in the sequencing data of a study of shared clonotypes between healthy human individuals. Study-level information: CD4 naive cells filled three plates per donor, CD4 memory three, CD8 naive two and CD8 memory one.

Libraries were prepared by immunoSEQ multiplex PCR; TCRdb keeps only in-frame clonotypes and omits some of them. The sample lists roughly 590,000 clones; nearly 97% were seen once. V gave up 3 bases and J gave up 0 bases, with 15 bases separating them. The V gene's germline CDR1 is MNHEY and CDR2 SMNVEV (reference sequence). The CDR3 length is 16 residues. As defined, naive CD8 cells were CD45RO-negative and positively selected for CCR7, with terminally differentiated effector memory CD45RA+ cells excluded. Healthy and HIV-negative, the adult donors had no recent acute infections or vaccinations. The rearrangement links TRBV27 to TRBJ2-7, with D perhaps matching TRBD1 or TRBD2 (6 bases each). The sequence was collected from a woman aged 25 to 39 in good health. Sequencing input: naive CD8+ T cells sorted from blood. The CDR3 coding sequence is TGTGCCAGCAGTTTTCTCGGCGGGACACCCTCCTACGAGCAGTACTTC. This gives the protein CASSFLGGTPSYEQYF.